The rows below give T cell receptor beta chains drawn from one sample of a study of technical replicates of blood from a few donors. Sequencing used immunoSEQ multiplex PCR; TCRdb keeps in-frame clones, though not all of them. This sample yields over 60,000 clones, of which around 93% are seen a single time; 0.2% to 0.3% belongs to the top ten. Material: T cells isolated from PBMCs. The receptors come from a human donor in good health. CDR3s include the opening cysteine and the closing phenylalanine or tryptophan. Fields, in order: CDR3 protein, CDR3 DNA, clone size, J gene, V gene, D gene. The D gene is left open where the match is weak. For some rows the clone size is stated as once, few or many, or as a class when expanded; others skip it.

cdr3_aa: CASSLEQGSSYEQYF
cdr3_nt: TGCGCCAGCAGCTTGGAACAGGGAAGCTCCTACGAGCAGTACTTC
clone_size: few
j_call: TRBJ2-7
v_call: TRBV5-1
d_call: -

cdr3_aa: CASSQTAGDYWNEQFF
cdr3_nt: TGCGCCAGCAGCCAAACAGCGGGAGACTATTGGAATGAGCAGTTCTTC
clone_size: -
j_call: TRBJ2-1
v_call: TRBV4-1
d_call: TRBD2

cdr3_aa: CASSVAPNTEAFF
cdr3_nt: TGTGCCAGCAGTGTGGCTCCGAACACTGAAGCTTTCTTT
clone_size: -
j_call: TRBJ1-1
v_call: TRBV2
d_call: -

cdr3_aa: CAWKLAGGPIEQFF
cdr3_nt: TGTGCCTGGAAGTTAGCGGGGGGGCCGATTGAGCAGTTCTTC
clone_size: -
j_call: TRBJ2-1
v_call: TRBV30
d_call: TRBD2

cdr3_aa: CASIVGAGRGQPQHF
cdr3_nt: TGTGCCAGCATCGTAGGCGCAGGCCGTGGTCAGCCCCAGCATTTT
clone_size: few
j_call: TRBJ1-5
v_call: TRBV6-1
d_call: -

cdr3_aa: CASSLLAGSNEQFF
cdr3_nt: TGTGCCAGCAGCTTGCTAGCGGGGTCCAATGAGCAGTTCTTC
clone_size: -
j_call: TRBJ2-1
v_call: TRBV13
d_call: TRBD2

cdr3_aa: CASSQGTGGNYGYTF
cdr3_nt: TGCGCCAGCAGCCAGGGGACAGGGGGAAACTATGGCTACACCTTC
clone_size: once
j_call: TRBJ1-2
v_call: TRBV4-1
d_call: TRBD1

cdr3_aa: CASSEAGLGGDTQYF
cdr3_nt: TGTGCCAGCAGTGAAGCCGGACTAGGGGGAGATACGCAGTATTTT
clone_size: few
j_call: TRBJ2-3
v_call: TRBV6-4
d_call: -

cdr3_aa: CAISPGGAGRGTEAFF
cdr3_nt: TGTGCCATCAGCCCAGGGGGCGCGGGGAGGGGCACTGAAGCTTTCTTT
clone_size: -
j_call: TRBJ1-1
v_call: TRBV10-3
d_call: TRBD1

cdr3_aa: CASSGGPGSYEQYF
cdr3_nt: TGTGCCAGCAGCGGAGGACCAGGCTCCTACGAGCAGTACTTC
clone_size: -
j_call: TRBJ2-7
v_call: TRBV5-6
d_call: -

cdr3_aa: CASGLVVGQGANIQYF
cdr3_nt: TGTGCTAGTGGTTTGGTAGTAGGACAGGGGGCTAACATTCAGTACTTC
clone_size: -
j_call: TRBJ2-4
v_call: TRBV12-5
d_call: TRBD1

cdr3_aa: CASSLRDRSYGYTF
cdr3_nt: TGTGCCAGCAGTTTGCGGGACAGGTCCTATGGCTACACCTTC
clone_size: -
j_call: TRBJ1-2
v_call: TRBV28
d_call: TRBD1

cdr3_aa: CASSRDSSYEQYF
cdr3_nt: TGTGCCAGCAGCAGGGACAGTTCCTACGAGCAGTACTTC
clone_size: -
j_call: TRBJ2-7
v_call: TRBV7-3
d_call: TRBD1

cdr3_aa: CASVGTGFNQPQHF
cdr3_nt: TGTGCCAGTGTCGGGACAGGCTTCAATCAGCCCCAGCATTTT
clone_size: -
j_call: TRBJ1-5
v_call: TRBV19
d_call: TRBD1

cdr3_aa: CASSPDSPLYGYTF
cdr3_nt: TGTGCCAGTAGCCCAGACTCCCCACTCTATGGCTACACCTTC
clone_size: few
j_call: TRBJ1-2
v_call: TRBV19
d_call: -

cdr3_aa: CASSLALQGHSYEQYF
cdr3_nt: TGTGCCAGCAGCTTAGCGCTACAGGGCCACTCCTACGAGCAGTACTTC
clone_size: -
j_call: TRBJ2-7
v_call: TRBV7-6
d_call: -

cdr3_aa: CASAARTEAFF
cdr3_nt: TGTGCCAGCGCGGCTAGGACTGAAGCTTTCTTT
clone_size: -
j_call: TRBJ1-1
v_call: TRBV7-9
d_call: -

cdr3_aa: CASSLSTYEQYF
cdr3_nt: TGTGCCAGCAGTCTGAGTACCTACGAGCAGTACTTC
clone_size: -
j_call: TRBJ2-7
v_call: TRBV28
d_call: -